This T cell receptor (beta chain) was sequenced for a study of shared clonotypes between healthy human individuals. The study's findings and limits: Genetic and exposure-history diversity was limited by the small donor number. Estimated clonotype richness was generally higher in naive than memory subsets.

The authors loaded 200 ng DNA, about 30,000 T cell genomes, into sorted-subset replicate PCRs. Libraries were prepared by immunoSEQ multiplex PCR; TCRdb keeps only in-frame clonotypes and omits some of them. The sample gives more than 1,200,000 clones, 98% of which show up once; 0.36% is in the top ten. Looked up from germline, CDR1 is MNHEY and CDR2 is SVGAGI. V lost 8 bases, J lost 5 bases, and 5 bases stayed unmatched. The CDR3 has 14 residues. A word on this clone: Its matching antigen is unknown.

The receptor was isolated from a man aged 25-40 years in good health. The chain combines TRBV6-5 with TRBJ1-5, with 11 bases matching TRBD1. The sample comprised naive CD4+ T cells sorted from blood. Subset denoted: CD45RA+ positively selected. This CDR3 reads CASRGTGGYQPQHF. The CDR3 DNA follows: TGTGCCAGCCGGGGGACAGGGGGGTATCAGCCCCAGCATTTT.